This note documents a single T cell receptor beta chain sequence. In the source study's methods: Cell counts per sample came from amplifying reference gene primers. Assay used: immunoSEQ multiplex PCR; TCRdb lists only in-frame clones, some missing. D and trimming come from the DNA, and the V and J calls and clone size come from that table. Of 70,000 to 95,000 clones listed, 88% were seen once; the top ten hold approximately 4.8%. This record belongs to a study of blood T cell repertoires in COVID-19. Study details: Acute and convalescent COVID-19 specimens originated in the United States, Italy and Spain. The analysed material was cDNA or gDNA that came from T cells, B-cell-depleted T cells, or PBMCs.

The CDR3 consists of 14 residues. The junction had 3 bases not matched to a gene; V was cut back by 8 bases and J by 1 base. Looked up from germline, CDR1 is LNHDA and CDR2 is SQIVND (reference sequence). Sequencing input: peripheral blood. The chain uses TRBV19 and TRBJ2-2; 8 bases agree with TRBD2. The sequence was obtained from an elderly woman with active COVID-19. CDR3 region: CASGTRMNTGELFF. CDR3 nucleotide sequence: TGTGCCAGTGGGACTAGAATGAACACCGGGGAGCTGTTTTTT.